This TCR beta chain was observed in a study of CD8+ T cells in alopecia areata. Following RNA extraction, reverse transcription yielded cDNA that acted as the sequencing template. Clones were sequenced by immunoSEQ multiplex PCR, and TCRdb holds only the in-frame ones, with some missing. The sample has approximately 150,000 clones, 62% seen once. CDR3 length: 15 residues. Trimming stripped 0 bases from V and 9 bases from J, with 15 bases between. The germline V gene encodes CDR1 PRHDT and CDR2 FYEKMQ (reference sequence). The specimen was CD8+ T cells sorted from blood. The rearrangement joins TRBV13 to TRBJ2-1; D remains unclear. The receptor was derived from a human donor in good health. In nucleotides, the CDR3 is TGTGCCAGCAGCTTAGGAGCCCAATGGGTTGGTGAGCAGTTCTTC. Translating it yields CASSLGAQWVGEQFF.